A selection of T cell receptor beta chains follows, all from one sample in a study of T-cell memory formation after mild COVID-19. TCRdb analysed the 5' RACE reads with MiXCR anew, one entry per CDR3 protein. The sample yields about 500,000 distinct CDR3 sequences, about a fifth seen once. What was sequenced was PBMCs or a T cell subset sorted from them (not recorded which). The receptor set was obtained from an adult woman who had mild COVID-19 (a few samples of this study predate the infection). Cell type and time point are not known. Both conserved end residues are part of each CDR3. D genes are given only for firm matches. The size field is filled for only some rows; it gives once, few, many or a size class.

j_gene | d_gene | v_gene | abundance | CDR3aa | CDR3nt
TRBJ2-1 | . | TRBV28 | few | CASSPGTGGIDEQFF | TGTGCCAGCAGTCCCGGGACCGGAGGTATCGATGAGCAGTTCTTC
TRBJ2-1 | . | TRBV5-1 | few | CASSTDRGPNEQFF | TGCGCCAGCAGCACGGACAGAGGACCCAATGAGCAGTTCTTC
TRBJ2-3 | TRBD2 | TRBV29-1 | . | CSVEVAGGTDTQYF | TGCAGCGTTGAAGTAGCGGGAGGCACAGATACGCAGTATTTT
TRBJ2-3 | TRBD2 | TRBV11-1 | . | CASSLSRGRAFTDTQYF | TGTGCCAGCAGCTTATCGCGCGGGAGGGCCTTCACAGATACGCAGTATTTT
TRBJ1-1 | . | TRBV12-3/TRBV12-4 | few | CASSFHGEATEAFF | TGTGCCAGCAGTTTTCATGGGGAAGCCACTGAAGCTTTCTTT
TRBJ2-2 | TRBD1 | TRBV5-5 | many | CASSLARDRGFANTGELFF | TGTGCCAGCAGCTTGGCCCGGGACAGGGGGTTCGCGAACACCGGGGAGCTGTTTTTT
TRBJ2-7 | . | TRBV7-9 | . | CASTFNLDEQYF | TGTGCCAGCACCTTTAACCTCGACGAGCAGTACTTC
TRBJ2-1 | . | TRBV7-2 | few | CASSLSSIPDNEQFF | TGTGCCAGCAGCTTGTCTAGTATTCCCGACAATGAGCAGTTCTTC
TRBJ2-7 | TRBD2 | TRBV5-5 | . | CASRERTATSVMGYEQYF | TGTGCCAGCAGAGAACGGACAGCGACTAGCGTAATGGGATACGAGCAGTACTTC
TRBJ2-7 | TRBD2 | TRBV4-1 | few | CASSQGRASGRSSYEQYF | TGCGCCAGCAGCCAAGGGCGGGCTAGCGGGAGATCTTCCTACGAGCAGTACTTC
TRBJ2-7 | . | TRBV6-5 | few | CASTQGTLYEQYF | TGTGCCAGCACTCAAGGGACTCTCTACGAGCAGTACTTC
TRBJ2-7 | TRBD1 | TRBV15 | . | CATGTGATYEQYF | TGTGCCACCGGGACAGGGGCAACCTACGAGCAGTACTTC
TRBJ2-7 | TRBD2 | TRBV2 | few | CASSEAGDYHEQYF | TGTGCCAGCAGTGAAGCTGGGGACTACCACGAGCAGTACTTC
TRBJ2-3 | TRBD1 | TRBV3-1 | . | CASSQDFSRGQGRSDTQYF | TGTGCCAGCAGCCAAGACTTTAGTCGGGGACAGGGTAGGTCAGATACGCAGTATTTT
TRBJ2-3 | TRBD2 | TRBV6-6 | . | CASKVGGSADTQYF | TGTGCCAGCAAGGTTGGCGGGAGTGCAGATACGCAGTATTTT
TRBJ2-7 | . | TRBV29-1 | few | CSVKGTLPYEQYF | TGCAGCGTTAAGGGGACTCTGCCCTACGAGCAGTACTTC
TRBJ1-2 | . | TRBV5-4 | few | CASSLIWTASSLANYGYTF | TGTGCCAGCAGCTTGATATGGACAGCGTCGTCGCTAGCTAACTATGGCTACACCTTC
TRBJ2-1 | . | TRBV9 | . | CASSVAYTGAGTYNEQFF | TGTGCCAGCAGCGTAGCTTATACCGGAGCAGGGACCTACAATGAGCAGTTCTTC
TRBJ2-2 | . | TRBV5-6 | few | CASSLAFRRTTGELFF | TGTGCCAGCAGCTTGGCCTTTAGAAGGACTACCGGGGAGCTGTTTTTT
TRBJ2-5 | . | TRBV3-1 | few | CASSRVAGETQYF | TGTGCCAGCAGCCGGGTAGCCGGCGAGACCCAGTACTTC
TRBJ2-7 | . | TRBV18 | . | CASSPPGWGSYEQYF | TGTGCCAGCTCACCCCCCGGGTGGGGCTCCTACGAGCAGTACTTC
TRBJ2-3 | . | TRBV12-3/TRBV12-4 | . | CASSFYMADTQYF | TGTGCCAGCAGTTTTTATATGGCAGATACGCAGTATTTT
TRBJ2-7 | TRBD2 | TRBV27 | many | CASSFTSGSYEQYF | TGTGCCAGCAGCTTTACTAGCGGGAGTTACGAGCAGTACTTC
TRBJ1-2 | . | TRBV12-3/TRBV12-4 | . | CASSLGGIYGYTF | TGTGCCAGCAGTTTAGGGGGGATCTATGGCTACACCTTC
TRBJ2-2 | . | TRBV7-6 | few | CASSLGVANTGELFF | TGTGCCAGCAGCTTAGGGGTCGCGAACACCGGGGAGCTGTTTTTT
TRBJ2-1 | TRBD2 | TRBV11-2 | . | CASSLGLGRGFSYNEQFF | TGTGCCAGCAGCTTAGGGTTGGGGCGGGGGTTCTCCTACAATGAGCAGTTCTTC
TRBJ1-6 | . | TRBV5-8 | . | CASRRGASLNSPLHF | TGTGCCAGCAGAAGAGGGGCTAGCCTAAATTCACCCCTCCACTTT
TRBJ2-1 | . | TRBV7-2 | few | CASSSPQGEQFF | TGTGCCAGCAGCTCCCCGCAGGGTGAGCAGTTCTTC
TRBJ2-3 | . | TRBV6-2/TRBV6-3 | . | CASTGRRLDTQYF | TGTGCCAGCACGGGCCGCCGACTAGATACGCAGTATTTT
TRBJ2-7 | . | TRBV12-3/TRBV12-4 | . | CASSPQGGSYEQYF | TGTGCCAGCAGTCCGCAGGGGGGCTCCTACGAGCAGTACTTC
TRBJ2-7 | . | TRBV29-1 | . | CSVADRTYEQYF | TGCAGCGTTGCGGACAGAACCTACGAGCAGTACTTC
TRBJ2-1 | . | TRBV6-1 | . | CASSEAGNEQFF | TGTGCCAGCAGTGAAGCGGGAAATGAGCAGTTCTTC
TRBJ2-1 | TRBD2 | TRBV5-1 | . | CASSSGLAGEDEQFF | TGCGCCAGCAGCTCGGGACTAGCGGGAGAGGATGAGCAGTTCTTC
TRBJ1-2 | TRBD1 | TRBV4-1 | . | CASSHAGQGAGGYTF | TGCGCCAGCAGCCATGCGGGACAGGGGGCGGGGGGCTACACCTTC
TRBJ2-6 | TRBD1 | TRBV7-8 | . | CASSLAQGAGEGANVLTF | TGTGCCAGCAGCTTAGCACAGGGGGCCGGGGAGGGGGCCAACGTCCTGACTTTC
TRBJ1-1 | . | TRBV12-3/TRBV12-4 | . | CASSLAGGSMNTEAFF | TGTGCCAGCAGTTTAGCGGGGGGGTCCATGAACACTGAAGCTTTCTTT
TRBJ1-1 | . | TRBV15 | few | CATSRSNRGTEAFF | TGTGCCACCAGCAGGAGCAACCGGGGCACTGAAGCTTTCTTT
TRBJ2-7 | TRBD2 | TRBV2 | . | CASSEGGSGGAPEQYF | TGTGCCAGCAGTGAAGGTGGGAGCGGGGGGGCTCCCGAGCAGTACTTC
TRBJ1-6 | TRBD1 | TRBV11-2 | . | CASSGQGRNSPLHF | TGTGCCAGCAGCGGACAGGGGCGGAATTCACCCCTCCACTTT
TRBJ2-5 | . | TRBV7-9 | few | CASSLGILEGQETQYF | TGTGCCAGCAGCTTAGGGATACTAGAAGGCCAAGAGACCCAGTACTTC
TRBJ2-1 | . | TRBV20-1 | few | CSATGQLSYNEQFF | TGCAGTGCAACGGGGCAGCTTTCCTACAATGAGCAGTTCTTC
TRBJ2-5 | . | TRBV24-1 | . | CATSDQRDSHAQYF | TGTGCCACCAGTGATCAACGGGACTCCCACGCCCAGTACTTC
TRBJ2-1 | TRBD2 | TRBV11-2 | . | CASTLVAGGKGEQFF | TGTGCCAGCACCTTAGTAGCGGGAGGTAAAGGTGAGCAGTTCTTC
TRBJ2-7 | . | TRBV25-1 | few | CASSETMYYEQYF | TGTGCCAGCAGTGAAACTATGTACTACGAGCAGTACTTC
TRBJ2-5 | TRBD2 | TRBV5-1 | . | CASSSLAGGYQETQYF | TGCGCCAGCAGCTCTCTGGCGGGGGGTTACCAAGAGACCCAGTACTTC